A single TCR beta chain is shown here with its context. V lost 3 bases to trimming and J lost 5 bases, with 4 bases between them. This CDR3 contains 11 residues. Per germline, CDR1 ENHRY and CDR2 SYGVKD. This sample is part of a study of control samples from healthy donors and cancer patients. The data were produced by immunoSEQ multiplex PCR, yet TCRdb's version contains in-frame clones alone and is incomplete. The table records approximately 170,000 clones, 80% to 95% of them present only once. This sequence originates from a woman aged 25 to 39 in good health. V usage is TRBV10-3 and J usage is TRBJ2-5, with D unclear. Sequenced: blood. The CDR3 spells CAISDMETQYF. CDR3 DNA sequence: TGTGCCATCAGTGATATGGAGACCCAGTACTTC.